This T cell receptor beta chain comes out of a study of Ad26.COV2.S vaccination and SARS-CoV-2 variants (dated by TCRdb to about 2021). General notes on the study: Vaccine-arm donors came from COV1001, a multicentre, randomized, double-blind, placebo-controlled phase I-IIa trial of Ad26.COV2.S in healthy adults. Dosing of Ad26.COV2.S was intramuscular, at either 5x10^10 or 1x10^11 viral particles, delivered as one shot or as two shots spaced 56 days apart. TCRbeta repertoire sequencing served as the tool for gauging how specific and how broad the SARS-CoV-2-reactive T cell receptors were following Ad26.COV2.S vaccination. The TCR-sequenced set comprised around 32 samples: roughly 19 Ad26.COV2.S vaccine recipients, 5 placebo recipients and 8 SARS-CoV-2 convalescent individuals. Trial participants were randomized into five groups of five, in which low-dose or high-dose Ad26.COV2.S was given once or twice, or placebo was given on both occasions. Investigators remained blinded to trial group allocation during experiments and outcome assessment. Overall study results and their limits: Comparable non-spike TCR breadth was observed between vaccine and placebo recipients, consistent with only spike being contained in the vaccine. After vaccination, spike-specific CD8+ and CD4+ T cell responses were reported to show substantial breadth. Spike-specific TCR breadth was higher in Ad26.COV2.S recipients than in placebo recipients (P = 0.0014). Comparing responses between vaccine doses or regimens was not something the study was powered to do. The authors noted that total T cell responses may have been underestimated by the TCR breadth and depth analyses.

Including the terminal cysteine and phenylalanine, the CDR3 comprises 13 residues. Just the 39-base CDR3 DNA is kept, in frame starting at base 1. Reading the germline V gene gives CDR1 MDHEN and CDR2 SYDVKM. V sheds 4 bases and J sheds 3 bases, leaving 7 bases between their ends. The label giving this sample's treatment or condition can be read as: about 20 received Ad26.COV2.S at low or high dose, single or two shots; several received placebo; per-sample allocation not given. Repertoires of vaccine and placebo recipients were sequenced from samples taken on day 63 after the first injection. Cohort 1b enrolled 20 to 30 adults aged 18-55 years at a single site in Boston, USA, between 29 July and 7 August 2020. Ad26.COV2.S was a replication-incompetent adenovirus type 26 vector expressing a prefusion-stabilized SARS-CoV-2 spike protein from the original Wuhan strain. In the case of this clone: The antigen it recognizes is unknown. No clone much larger than this one lies a single base away; base qualities are absent.

The immunoSEQ Assay was used to sequence TCRbeta CDR3 regions. After extraction, genomic DNA underwent amplification by bias-controlled multiplex PCR, followed by high-throughput sequencing. As for how the authors treated the data: To quantify the absolute abundance of each unique TCRbeta CDR3 region, sequences were collapsed and filtered. Usable DNA was measured by amplifying reference genes present in all nucleated cells, and TCRbeta template counts were normalized to that usable DNA to estimate T cell fraction. Repertoire TCRs were annotated as SARS-CoV-2-specific when V gene, CDR3 amino acid sequence and J gene were exactly matched to a known reactive TCR set. MIRA supplied the reference SARS-CoV-2 TCR set, which was filtered for enrichment in COVID-19-positive ImmuneCODE repertoires so that public or cross-reactive TCRs were removed. Drawing on the MIRA antigens, annotated TCRs were analysed further at the level of specific ORF or position within ORF. Depth was the summed frequency of annotated unique rearrangements, while breadth was defined as annotated unique rearrangements over total unique productive rearrangements. Group comparisons of TCR breadth used two-sided Wilcoxon rank-sum tests. The source is immuneACCESS, and TCRdb retained only in-frame sequences with V and J called. Part of the clones is not carried over; for the studies checked, unresolved V genes explain less than half of this, and the remainder is unexplained. Clonal size and the V and J genes are those of that table, whereas D and trimming came from the DNA. In all, the sample holds fewer than 400,000 clones, and about nine tenths of those were seen once. The biggest ten clones account for about 5% of the sample.

The receptor's source is a person aged 18-65 years who received the Ad26.COV2.S COVID-19 vaccine or a placebo. The specimen was peripheral blood, collected in a trial of Ad26.COV2.S vaccine versus placebo. This receptor chain uses TRBV28 and TRBJ1-5; the D gene identity is not certain. Read as DNA, the sequence is TGTGCCAGCAGTTCAGACCCCAATCAGCCCCAGCATTTT. Its protein reads: CASSSDPNQPQHF.